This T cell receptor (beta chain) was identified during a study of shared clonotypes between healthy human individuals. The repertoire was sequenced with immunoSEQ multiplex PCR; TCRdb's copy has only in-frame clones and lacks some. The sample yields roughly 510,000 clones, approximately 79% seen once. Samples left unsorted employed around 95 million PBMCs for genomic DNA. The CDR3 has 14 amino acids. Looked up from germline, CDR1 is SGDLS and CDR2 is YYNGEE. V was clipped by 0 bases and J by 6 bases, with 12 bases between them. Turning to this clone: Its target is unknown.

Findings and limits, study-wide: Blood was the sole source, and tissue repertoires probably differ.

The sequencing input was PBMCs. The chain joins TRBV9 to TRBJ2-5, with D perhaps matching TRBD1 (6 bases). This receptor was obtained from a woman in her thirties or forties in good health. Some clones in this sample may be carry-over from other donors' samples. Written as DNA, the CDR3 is TGTGCCAGCAGCGTAGAGGGGGTTGGGCAGACCCAGTACTTC. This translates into CASSVEGVGQTQYF.